A selection of T cell receptor beta chains follows, all from one sample in a study of blood T cell repertoires in COVID-19. Using immunoSEQ multiplex PCR, the repertoire was profiled, and TCRdb retains in-frame clones only, with some absent. The sample has approximately 470,000 clones, 75% to 90% seen once. The specimen sequenced was peripheral blood. Receptors originate from a human donor in a cohort sampled during active COVID-19. CDR3s include the opening cysteine and the closing phenylalanine or tryptophan. A D gene is named only where the DNA matches it firmly. Only part of the rows carry a size: once, few, many, or a class if the clone is expanded.

D: NA; size: NA; J: TRBJ1-2; V: TRBV6-2/TRBV6-3; DNA: TGTGCCAGCAGTTACTGGACACTGTATGGCTACACCTTC; CDR3: CASSYWTLYGYTF
D: NA; size: NA; J: TRBJ1-1; V: TRBV7-2; DNA: TGTGCCAGCACCCCAGGTGGGGGGGCGTACACTGAAGCTTTCTTT; CDR3: CASTPGGGAYTEAFF
D: NA; size: NA; J: TRBJ2-1; V: TRBV5-8; DNA: TGTGCCAGCAGCTTGCTATTTTCGGAGCACCCAGACAATGAGCAGTTCTTC; CDR3: CASSLLFSEHPDNEQFF
D: TRBD1; size: once; J: TRBJ2-4; V: TRBV7-9; DNA: TGTGCCAGCAGCTCGGACAGGGGTTCCAAAAACATTCAGTACTTC; CDR3: CASSSDRGSKNIQYF
D: NA; size: NA; J: TRBJ1-1; V: TRBV19; DNA: TGTGCCAGTAGTGCCCAGATGAACACTGAAGCTTTCTTT; CDR3: CASSAQMNTEAFF
D: TRBD2; size: NA; J: TRBJ2-7; V: TRBV4-2; DNA: TGTGCCAGCAGCCTCGGACTAGCGGGTACCTCCTACGAGCAGTACTTC; CDR3: CASSLGLAGTSYEQYF
D: TRBD1; size: NA; J: TRBJ2-1; V: TRBV5-1; DNA: TGCGCCAGCAGCTCTACCGGGACAGGGTACAATGAGCAGTTCTTC; CDR3: CASSSTGTGYNEQFF
D: TRBD1; size: NA; J: TRBJ2-7; V: TRBV29-1; DNA: TGCAGCGTTGAAGGGACAGGGGGCCTCTACGAGCAGTACTTC; CDR3: CSVEGTGGLYEQYF
D: TRBD2; size: NA; J: TRBJ2-5; V: TRBV30; DNA: TGTGCCTGGGGGGGACTAGCGGGATTTAGGGAGACCCAGTACTTC; CDR3: CAWGGLAGFRETQYF
D: TRBD2; size: NA; J: TRBJ2-7; V: TRBV19; DNA: TGTGCCAGTACGATCACCGGGACTAGCGGCGCCGAGCAGTACTTC; CDR3: CASTITGTSGAEQYF
D: TRBD2; size: once; J: TRBJ2-2; V: TRBV10-3; DNA: TGTGCCATCAGTGAGCGGGAGGGGAGAACCGGGGAGCTGTTTTTT; CDR3: CAISEREGRTGELFF
D: NA; size: few; J: TRBJ2-2; V: TRBV2; DNA: TGTGCCAGCAGTGACTTTTCGAACACCGGGGAGCTGTTTTTT; CDR3: CASSDFSNTGELFF
D: NA; size: few; J: TRBJ2-2; V: TRBV28; DNA: TGTGCCAGCAGGTTACAGACTACCCTAAACACCGGGGAGCTGTTTTTT; CDR3: CASRLQTTLNTGELFF
D: TRBD2; size: NA; J: TRBJ2-1; V: TRBV28; DNA: TGTGCCAGCAGCCTCGGGACTAGCGTCGGTGAGCAGTTCTTC; CDR3: CASSLGTSVGEQFF